This TCR beta chain was retrieved from a study of blood T cell repertoires in COVID-19. Germline V gives CDR1 MRHNA, CDR2 SNTAGT. The length of the CDR3 is 14 residues. Trimming cost V 4 bases and J 3 bases; bases outside gene matches: 2. Produced via immunoSEQ multiplex PCR; TCRdb's table is partial and in-frame only. Of 300,000 or so clones listed, roughly 90% are singletons. This clonotype was obtained from a man in his 60s who had recovered from COVID-19. Specimen: PBMCs or T cells enriched from blood (not recorded which). The chain employs TRBV6-4 and TRBJ2-3; 9 nucleotides line up with TRBD2. CDR3 sequence (DNA): TGTGCCAGCAGTGGGACTAGCGAAACAGATACGCAGTATTTT. Protein product: CASSGTSETDTQYF.